This TCR beta chain was observed in a study of control samples from healthy donors and cancer patients (dated by TCRdb to the early 2020s). The CDR3 covers 14 residues, taking in both the cysteine and the phenylalanine. CDR3 DNA only is kept here, 42 bases in frame from base 1. The trim is 3 bases for V and 1 base for J, with a gap of 9 bases between the germline ends. Sequences SGHAT (CDR1) and FQNNGV (CDR2) are obtained from the germline V gene. With respect to this clone: The target of this receptor is not known. No base-level quality is on record; no much larger clone is a single base apart.

Receptor libraries were prepared by the immunoSEQ multiplex PCR assay. TCRdb's version of the immuneACCESS table is confined to in-frame rearrangements and falls short of the full clone set. An unresolved V gene accounts for under half of the shortfall where checked; the remainder is of unknown origin. The sample contains some 150,000 clones, roughly 94% of them found a single time. In total, the top ten clones hold 13% to 15% of the sample. The rearranged chain carries TRBV11-2 and TRBJ1-1; there is no confident call for the D gene. The clonotype was recovered from a man aged 55 to 70 with colorectal cancer. The sample comprised PBMCs. In nucleotide form, the sequence is TGTGCCAGCAGCTTGGACCCTAAGAACACTGAAGCTTTCTTT. Its protein is CASSLDPKNTEAFF.